What follows are 7 T cell receptor beta chains derived from one specimen sequenced in a study of vaccination and CD4 T cells after COVID-19. The antigens these receptors bind are not known. Oncomine TCR Beta short-read sequencing was applied to DNA from cultured CD4+ T cells. The genomic DNA was obtained from cultured CD4+ T cells by extraction with the QIAamp micro DNA kit. TCRdb re-analysed the PCR reads in MiXCR, keeping a single row per CDR3 protein. The data contain 7,500 to 10,000 distinct CDR3 sequences, just under 35% of them singletons. The treatment: approximately nine-day PBMC culture with coronavirus spike peptide pools or control peptides (ViraFEST assay). Prior to the COVID-19 pandemic (2011-2018), the unexposed donor's CD4+ T cells were collected. The sequencing sample was made of CD4+ T cells from blood, cultured in vitro. The receptors shown here come from a human donor in good health.

This clonotype was recorded a few times. This sequence joins TRBV20-1 and TRBJ2-5, with D unclear. CDR3 length: 13 residues. Deletions cut 0 bases from V and 5 bases from J, with 10 bases between. Germline-derived CDR1 and CDR2 are DFQATT and SNEGSKA (reference sequence). Here the CDR3 reads CSARDRQWETQYF. The CDR3 nucleotides are TGCAGTGCTAGAGATCGGCAGTGGGAGACCCAGTACTTC.

The V call is TRBV5-4, the J call TRBJ2-3, with D tentatively TRBD2 (5 bases). The CDR3 runs 13 residues. V dropped 5 bases and J dropped 0 bases, with 7 bases sitting between them. Per the germline V gene, CDR1 is SGHNT and CDR2 is YYREEE (reference sequence). DNA of the CDR3: TGTGCCAGCAGGGAGGTTAGCACAGATACGCAGTATTTT. Protein: CASREVSTDTQYF.

This clonotype was detected a few times. V gene TRBV20-1 combines with J gene TRBJ2-5, with unresolved D. The CDR3 is 14 amino acids. Deletions cut 0 bases from V and 2 bases from J, with 10 bases between. Per the germline V gene, CDR1 is DFQATT and CDR2 is SNEGSKA (reference sequence). The CDR3 loop reads CSARDETAQETQYF. CDR3 bases: TGCAGTGCTAGAGATGAAACAGCACAAGAGACCCAGTACTTC.

In this sample, this clonotype turned up once. The genes are TRBV28 and TRBJ2-4; D call uncertain. Between the trimmed V and J ends, which lost 5 bases and 8 bases, there was a span of 16 bases. CDR1 and CDR2 (germline): MDHEN, SYDVKM. The CDR3 is 14 amino acids. CDR3 nucleotides: TGTGCCAGCAGTCGATTGGACGGGTGGGACATTCAGTACTTC. Residues: CASSRLDGWDIQYF.

In this sample, this clonotype turned up a few times. The rearrangement uses TRBV20-1 and TRBJ1-4, with 8 bases matching TRBD1. CDR1 and CDR2 from the germline V gene are DFQATT and SNEGSKA (reference sequence). This CDR3 contains 14 residues. V lost 5 bases, J lost 8 bases, and 10 bases stayed unmatched. The CDR3 bases are TGCAGTGCTGGCCCGGGACAGGCAGGGGAAAAACTGTTTTTT. Translation: CSAGPGQAGEKLFF.

The rearrangement joins TRBV23-1 to TRBJ2-6, with a possible D match to TRBD2 (6 bases). TRBV23-1 is reported as an ORF; its role is uncertain. The V gene lost 3 bases and the J gene lost 1 base, with 13 bases spanning the gap. The CDR3 totals 17 residues. The CDR3 loop reads CASSHGTAHSGANVLTF. CDR3 nucleotide sequence: TGCGCCAGCAGTCACGGGACTGCGCATTCTGGGGCCAACGTCCTGACTTTC.

V gene TRBV2 combines with J gene TRBJ2-3; D is unclear. The V gene lost 8 bases and the J gene lost 1 base, with 13 bases spanning the gap. CDR3 length equals 14 residues. Germline CDR1 is SNHLY and CDR2 is FYNNEI. CDR3 sequence reads: CASHQVARTDTQYF. CDR3 DNA sequence: TGTGCCAGCCATCAAGTGGCCCGCACAGATACGCAGTATTTT. Full variable domain (outside the CDR3, taken from reference TRBV2 and TRBJ2-3): EPEVTQTPSHQVTQMGQEVILRCVPISNHLYFYWYRQILGQKVEFLVSFYNNEISEKSEIFDDQFSVERPDGSNFTLKIRSTKLEDSAMYFCASHQVARTDTQYFGPGTRLTVL.